The source of this T cell receptor beta chain is a study of radiation and T cells in renal cell carcinoma. As concerns this clone: Antigen unknown.

From germline, CDR1 is MNHNY and CDR2 SVGAGI (reference sequence). The CDR3 has 16 residues. Losses at the gene ends were 6 bases for V and 4 bases for J; bases not matched to a gene: 12. Sample time point: blood 4 weeks post-SBRT, at nephrectomy. Specified treatment: 15 Gy SBRT to primary tumor, nephrectomy 4 weeks later. Nephrectomy followed 15 Gy stereotactic body radiation by 4 weeks. After SBRT, blood was collected at 2 and 4 weeks, plus baseline. The tumor was a clear cell renal cell carcinoma. General study findings and limits: In blood, top tumor clones expanded by 2 weeks, shrinking by 4.

Repertoires were generated with immunoSEQ multiplex PCR, while TCRdb's copy carries only in-frame clones and drops some. The sample gives about 86,000 clones, around four fifths of which show up once; approximately 8.8% is in the top ten. The sequencing here drew on blood, taken from a patient whose treatment included radiotherapy and nephrectomy. This TCR came from a man over 45 with renal cell carcinoma. The V call is TRBV6-6, the J call TRBJ1-2; 9 nucleotides match TRBD1. CDR3 bases: TGTGCCAGCAGATTCTCCTCCGGGACAGGGTCCTATGGCTACACCTTC. Its translation: CASRFSSGTGSYGYTF.